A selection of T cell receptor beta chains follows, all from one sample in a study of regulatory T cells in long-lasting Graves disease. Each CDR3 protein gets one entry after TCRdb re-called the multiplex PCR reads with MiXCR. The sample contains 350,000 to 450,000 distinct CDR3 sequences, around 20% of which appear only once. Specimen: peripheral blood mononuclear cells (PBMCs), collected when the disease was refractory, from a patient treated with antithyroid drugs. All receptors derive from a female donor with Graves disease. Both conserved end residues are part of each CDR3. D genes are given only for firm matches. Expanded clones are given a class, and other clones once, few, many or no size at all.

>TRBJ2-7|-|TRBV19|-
TGTGCCAGTAGTATAGACACTAGTGGTTCCTACGAGCAGTACTTC
CASSIDTSGSYEQYF
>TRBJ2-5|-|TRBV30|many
TGTGCCTGGAACCCTATGGAGGGCAGGATGGCCCAGTACTTC
CAWNPMEGRMAQYF
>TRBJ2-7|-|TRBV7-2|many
TGTGCCAGCAGCTCAGGGGTTCGCTCCTACGAGCAGTACTTC
CASSSGVRSYEQYF
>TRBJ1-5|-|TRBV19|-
TGTGCCAGTAGTATGGGCGGCACCCCGGCAGGCAATCAGCCCCAGCATTTT
CASSMGGTPAGNQPQHF
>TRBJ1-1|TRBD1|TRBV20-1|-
TGCAGTGCTAGGACAGGGGGCGTGATGATGGTCACTGAAGCTTTCTTT
CSARTGGVMMVTEAFF
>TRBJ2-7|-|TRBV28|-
TGTGCCAGCAGAAGGTACAAGCAGTACTTC
CASRRYKQYF
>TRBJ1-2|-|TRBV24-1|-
TGTGCCACCAGTGATTTCAGCTCTAACTATGGCTACACCTTC
CATSDFSSNYGYTF
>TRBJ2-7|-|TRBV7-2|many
TGTGCCAGCAGCTTAGGTCCGGCCCAAGCCTACGAGCAGTACTTC
CASSLGPAQAYEQYF
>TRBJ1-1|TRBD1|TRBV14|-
TGTGCCAGCAGCCAAGATGGACCGACAGGGGGGTGGTTCACTGAAGCTTTCTTT
CASSQDGPTGGWFTEAFF
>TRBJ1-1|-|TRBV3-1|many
TGTGCCAGCAGCCGGCGACGGGGGAAGAACACTGAAGCTTTCTTT
CASSRRRGKNTEAFF
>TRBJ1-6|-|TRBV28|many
TGTGCCAGCAGTTTGACCCCCTTCAATTCACCCCTCCACTTT
CASSLTPFNSPLHF
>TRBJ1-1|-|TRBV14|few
TGTGCCAGCAGCCAAGATAGAGGGTATTCAGGCGCTTTCTTT
CASSQDRGYSGAFF
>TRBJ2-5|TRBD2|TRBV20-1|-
TGCAGTGTTAGGGGACTAGCGGGAGGAGGGGGAGAGACCCAGTACTTT
CSVRGLAGGGGETQYF
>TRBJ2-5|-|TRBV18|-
TGTGCCAGCTCACCGTCGGGTGGCCAAGAGACCCAGGACTTC
CASSPSGGQETQDF
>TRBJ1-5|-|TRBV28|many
TGTGCCAGCAGTTTTGACACGGGGAGGGATTCAGGCAATCAGCCCCAGCATTTT
CASSFDTGRDSGNQPQHF
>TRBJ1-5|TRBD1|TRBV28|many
TGTGCCAGCAGAGATTCCGGGACAGGGTACAATCAGCCCCAGCATTTT
CASRDSGTGYNQPQHF
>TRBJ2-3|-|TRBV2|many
TGTGCCAGCAGTGAAGGCAGGCGTACAGATACGCAGTATTTT
CASSEGRRTDTQYF
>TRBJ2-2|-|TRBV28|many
TGTGCCAGCAGTTCTCAGGCCTCTGGCGGTAACACCGGGGAGCTGTTTTTT
CASSSQASGGNTGELFF
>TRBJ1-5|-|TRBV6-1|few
TGTGCCAGCAGTACAATCAGAACAGGGCACAATCAGCCCCAGCATTTT
CASSTIRTGHNQPQHF
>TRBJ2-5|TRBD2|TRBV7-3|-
TGTGCCAGCAGCATTTCTAGCGGACAAGAGACCCAGTACTTC
CASSISSGQETQYF
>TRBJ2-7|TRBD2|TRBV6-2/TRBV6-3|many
TGTGCCAGCAGCTCCTCCCGGACTAGCGGCTACGAGCAGTACTTC
CASSSSRTSGYEQYF
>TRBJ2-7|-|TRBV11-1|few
TGTGCCAGCGGACGGGACTCCAACTACGAGCAGTACTTC
CASGRDSNYEQYF
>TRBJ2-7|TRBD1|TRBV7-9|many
TGTGCCAGCAGCAAGGGACAGGGGGCCCGAGACGAGCAGTACTTC
CASSKGQGARDEQYF
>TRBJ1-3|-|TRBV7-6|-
TGTGCCAGCAGCTTAGCAGGGGCGGCTTCTGGAAACACCATATATTTT
CASSLAGAASGNTIYF
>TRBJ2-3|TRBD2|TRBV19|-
TGTGCCAGTACCCCCCTAGCGGGTAGCACAGATACGCAGTATTTT
CASTPLAGSTDTQYF
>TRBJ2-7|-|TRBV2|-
TGTGCCAACCTTACATGGGGCTCTACTTACGAGCAGTACTTC
CANLTWGSTYEQYF
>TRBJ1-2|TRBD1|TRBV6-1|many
TGTGCCAGCAGTGAAGCCGGGACAGCCATTAACTATGGCTACACCTTC
CASSEAGTAINYGYTF
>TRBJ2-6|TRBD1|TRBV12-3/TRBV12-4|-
TGTGCCAGCAGCCCCCGGGACAGGGGGCGTGGGGCCAACGTCCTGACTTTC
CASSPRDRGRGANVLTF
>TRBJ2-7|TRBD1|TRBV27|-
TGTGCCAGCAGTTTGGGGGGACAGGGGGCTTTCTACGAGCAGTACTTC
CASSLGGQGAFYEQYF
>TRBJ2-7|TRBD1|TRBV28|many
TGTGCCAGCAGTTCAGCCTCGGGACAGGGGAGGGAGCAGTACTTC
CASSSASGQGREQYF
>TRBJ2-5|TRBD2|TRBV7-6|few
TGTGCCAGCAGCCCAACTAGCGGGAAAGAGACCCAGTACTTC
CASSPTSGKETQYF
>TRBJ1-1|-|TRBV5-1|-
TGCGCCAGCAGCTTGGCCTGGGAGGGACGTGAAGCTTTCTTT
CASSLAWEGREAFF
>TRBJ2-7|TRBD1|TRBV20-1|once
TGCAGTGCTAAGGGATTCGCCGCCGGGACAGGGACCTACGAGCAGTACTTC
CSAKGFAAGTGTYEQYF
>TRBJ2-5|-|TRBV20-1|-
TGCAGTGCTATCTTTTTTTCGCGGGATGGAGAGACCCAGTACTTC
CSAIFFSRDGETQYF
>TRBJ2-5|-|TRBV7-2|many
TGTGCCAGCAGCCGGCTTGGAGAGACCCAGTACTTC
CASSRLGETQYF
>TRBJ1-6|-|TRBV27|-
TGTGCCAGCAGTTTGTTTTTCGGGGGCTCCTATAATTCACCCCTCCACTTT
CASSLFFGGSYNSPLHF
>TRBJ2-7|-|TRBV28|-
TGTGCCAGCAGTCCCGGGGCCTCCGGCGAGCAGTACTTC
CASSPGASGEQYF
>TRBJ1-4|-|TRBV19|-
TGTGCCAGTAGTATAGTCGGCCAGACTCTGCCAACTAATGAAAAACTGTTTTTT
CASSIVGQTLPTNEKLFF
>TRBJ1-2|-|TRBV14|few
TGTGCCAGCAGCCACCTTCCCGGGTCCACTACGGGCTACACCTTC
CASSHLPGSTTGYTF
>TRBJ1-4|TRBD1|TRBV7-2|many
TGTGCCAGCACCCCGACAGGGACGGCTAATGAAAAACTGTTTTTT
CASTPTGTANEKLFF
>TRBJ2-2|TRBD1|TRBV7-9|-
TGTGCCAGCAGCTACGACAGGGCCCCCGGGGAGCTGTTTTTT
CASSYDRAPGELFF
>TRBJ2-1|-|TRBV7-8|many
TGTGCCAGCAGCTTAGGGACTAGGGGGACCTACAATGAGCAGTTCTTC
CASSLGTRGTYNEQFF
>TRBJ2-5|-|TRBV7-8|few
TGTGCCAGCAGCCGGGGTTCTGTACAAGAGACCCAGTACTTC
CASSRGSVQETQYF
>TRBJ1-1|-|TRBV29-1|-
TGCAGCGTTGCCCCGAGAGGGTGGAACACTGAAGCTTTCTTT
CSVAPRGWNTEAFF
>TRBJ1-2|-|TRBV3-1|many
TGTGCCAGCAGCCAAGATCGATATGGCTACACCTTC
CASSQDRYGYTF
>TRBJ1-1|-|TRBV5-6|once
TGTGCCAGCAGCTCCGGGACGGCCTACCGCGCTTTCTTT
CASSSGTAYRAFF
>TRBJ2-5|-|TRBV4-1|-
TGCGCCAGCAGCCAAGTCTCGGGCCTAGAGACCCAGTACTTC
CASSQVSGLETQYF
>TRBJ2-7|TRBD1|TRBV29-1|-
TGCAGCGCTAAGACAGGGAATCGGGCCTACGAGCAGTACTTC
CSAKTGNRAYEQYF
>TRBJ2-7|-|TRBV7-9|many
TGTGCCAGCAGCTCCCCTTGGGGGGTGGGTTACGAGCAGTACTTC
CASSSPWGVGYEQYF
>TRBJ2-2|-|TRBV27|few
TGTGCCAGCAGCGGGGGCGCGTTTTCCGGGGAGCTGTTTTTT
CASSGGAFSGELFF
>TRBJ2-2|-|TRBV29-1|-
TGCAGCGCCGGTGGGGGGACGGAACAAGGCTCCGGGGAGCTGTTTTTT
CSAGGGTEQGSGELFF
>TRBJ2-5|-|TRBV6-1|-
TGTGCCAGCAGTCAACAGGGAGAGACCCAGTACTTC
CASSQQGETQYF
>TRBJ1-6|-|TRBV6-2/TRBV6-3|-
TGTGCCAGCAGTGAACTGGATTCACCCCTCCACTTT
CASSELDSPLHF
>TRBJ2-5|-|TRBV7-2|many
TGTGCCAGCAGCTTAGGGACCACGCGGTACCAAGAGACCCAGTACTTC
CASSLGTTRYQETQYF
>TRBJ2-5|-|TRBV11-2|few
TGTGCCAGCAGCTCAGGACAGCCCCAGTACTTC
CASSSGQPQYF